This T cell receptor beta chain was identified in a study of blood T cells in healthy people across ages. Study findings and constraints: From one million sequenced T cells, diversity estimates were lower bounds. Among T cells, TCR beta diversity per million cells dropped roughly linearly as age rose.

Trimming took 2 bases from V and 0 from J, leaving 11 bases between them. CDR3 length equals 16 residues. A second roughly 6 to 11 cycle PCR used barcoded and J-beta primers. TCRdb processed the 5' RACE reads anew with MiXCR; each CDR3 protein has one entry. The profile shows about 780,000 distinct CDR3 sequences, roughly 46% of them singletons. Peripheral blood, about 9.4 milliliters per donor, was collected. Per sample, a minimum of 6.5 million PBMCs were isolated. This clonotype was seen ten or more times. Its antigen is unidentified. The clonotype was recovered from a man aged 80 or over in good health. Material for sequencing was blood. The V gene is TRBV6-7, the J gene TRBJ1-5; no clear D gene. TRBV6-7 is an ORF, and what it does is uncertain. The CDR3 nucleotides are TGTGCCAGCAGTTACAGGCCGGCGGGTAGCAATCAGCCCCAGCATTTT. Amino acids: CASSYRPAGSNQPQHF.